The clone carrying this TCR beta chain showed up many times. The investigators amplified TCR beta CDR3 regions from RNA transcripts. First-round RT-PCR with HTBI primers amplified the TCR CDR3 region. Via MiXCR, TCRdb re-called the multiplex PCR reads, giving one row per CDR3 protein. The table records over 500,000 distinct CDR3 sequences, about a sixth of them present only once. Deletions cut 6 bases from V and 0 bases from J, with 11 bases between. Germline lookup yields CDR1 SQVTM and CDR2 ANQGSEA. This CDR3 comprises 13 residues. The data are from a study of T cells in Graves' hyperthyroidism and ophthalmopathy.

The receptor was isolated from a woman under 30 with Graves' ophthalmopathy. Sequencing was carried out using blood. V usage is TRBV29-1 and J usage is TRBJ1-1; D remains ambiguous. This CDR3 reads CSVVGRLNTEAFF. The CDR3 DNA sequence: TGCAGCGTAGTTGGCAGGTTGAACACTGAAGCTTTCTTT.